Listed below are T cell receptor beta chains from one sample, sequenced in a study of control samples from healthy donors and cancer patients. Sequencing used immunoSEQ multiplex PCR; TCRdb keeps in-frame clones, though not all of them. Here the sample spans under 150,000 clones, 93% being singletons. Material: blood. All receptors derive from a man aged 25 to 40 in good health. The CDR3 runs from the conserved cysteine through the conserved F or W. The D gene is left open where the match is weak. The size of a clone is reported for some rows only, either as once, few or many, or as a class for expanded clones.

J,D,size,V,DNA,CDR3
TRBJ2-7,TRBD2,-,TRBV10-3,TGTGCCATCAGTGAGCCCAGCGGGGGACACGAGCAGTACTTC,CAISEPSGGHEQYF
TRBJ2-3,-,-,TRBV2,TGTGCCAGCGGGGGGATTGTCACAGATACGCAGTATTTT,CASGGIVTDTQYF
TRBJ2-7,-,-,TRBV6-5,TGTGCCAGCAGTACCCTAGGGACACGTTACGAGCAGTACTTC,CASSTLGTRYEQYF
TRBJ2-2,-,-,TRBV6-6,TGTGCCAGCAGTTACTATAACCCGTCGAACACCGGGGAGCTGTTTTTT,CASSYYNPSNTGELFF
TRBJ2-3,-,-,TRBV18,TGTGCCAGCTCACCACCGATGGGCACAGATACGCAGTATTTT,CASSPPMGTDTQYF
TRBJ2-5,-,-,TRBV6-6,TGTGCCACCAAGGACACATCTTACCAAGAGACCCAGTACTTC,CATKDTSYQETQYF
TRBJ1-5,-,once,TRBV6-5,TGTGCCACCGAGGGATACAGGGTCAATCAGCCCCAGCATTTT,CATEGYRVNQPQHF
TRBJ2-3,-,-,TRBV7-8,TGTGCCAGCAGCTCCGTAGGGTTAGTCGAAACAGATACGCAGTATTTT,CASSSVGLVETDTQYF
TRBJ1-3,TRBD1,-,TRBV5-1,TGCGCCAGCAGCTCGGACAGGGCTGGAAACACCATATATTTT,CASSSDRAGNTIYF
TRBJ1-2,TRBD1,-,TRBV5-6,TGTGCCAGCAGCTTAGGGGACAGGGAAGGCTACACCTTC,CASSLGDREGYTF
TRBJ2-3,TRBD2,-,TRBV6-6,TGTGCCAGCAGTCCCCCGGGACTAGCGGGGACCACAGATACGCAGTATTTT,CASSPPGLAGTTDTQYF
TRBJ1-3,-,-,TRBV15,TGTGCCACCAGCAGTACTAGGACGGGGCAATCCATATATTTT,CATSSTRTGQSIYF
TRBJ1-2,-,-,TRBV15,TGTGCCACCAGCACCCACACAAAAGGGGACTACACCTTC,CATSTHTKGDYTF
TRBJ1-5,-,-,TRBV28,TGTGCCAGCAGTTTGACAGCTACCGGGTCGCCCCAGCATTTT,CASSLTATGSPQHF
TRBJ2-7,TRBD1,-,TRBV3-1/TRBV3-2,TGTGCCAGCAGCCCATGGGCGGGACAGGGGGCGGGCGAGCAGTACTTC,CASSPWAGQGAGEQYF
TRBJ2-5,TRBD2,-,TRBV5-4,TGTGCCAGCAGCTCATTACTAGCGGAACAAGAGACCCAGTACTTC,CASSSLLAEQETQYF
TRBJ1-1,TRBD1,-,TRBV12-5,TGTGCTAAGAGACAGGGGAACACTGAAGCTTTCTTT,CAKRQGNTEAFF
TRBJ1-2,-,-,TRBV5-6,TGTGCCAGCAGCCAATGGACAGCGTCGAATTATGGCTACACCTTC,CASSQWTASNYGYTF
TRBJ1-6,-,-,TRBV2,TGTGCCAGCAGTGAAGGCAGTGGGGGTTCACCCCTCCACTTT,CASSEGSGGSPLHF
TRBJ1-5,-,-,TRBV21-1,TGTGCCAGCAGCAAACCTCCGGGGGACAGGGGGTTACATAGCAATCAGCCCCAGCATTTT,CASSKPPGDRGLHSNQPQHF
TRBJ1-6,-,-,TRBV25-1,TGTGCCAGCAGTGAGACAGGTGGTGGCTCACCCCTCCACTTT,CASSETGGGSPLHF
TRBJ1-5,-,few,TRBV3-1/TRBV3-2,TGTGCCAGCAGCCAAGCCCCGGGGCGGCCCCAGCATTTT,CASSQAPGRPQHF
TRBJ2-7,TRBD1,-,TRBV6-4,TGTGCCAGCAGTGAGGGACAGGGTCCTGCCTACGAGCAGTACTTC,CASSEGQGPAYEQYF
TRBJ1-1,-,once,TRBV7-9,TGTGCCAGCACCGGGGTTGAGGGGGGTGAAGCTTTCTTT,CASTGVEGGEAFF
TRBJ1-4,TRBD1,-,TRBV7-2,TGTGCCAGCAGCCCGGACAGGGGTTATGAAAAACTGTTTTTT,CASSPDRGYEKLFF
TRBJ1-2,-,-,TRBV6-1,TGTGCCAGCAGTGATCCACGCGGAGATGGCTACACCTTC,CASSDPRGDGYTF
TRBJ1-1,-,once,TRBV27,TGTGCCAGCAGTTTATCGGCCAGCATGAACACTGAAGCTTTCTTT,CASSLSASMNTEAFF
TRBJ1-1,TRBD1,-,TRBV5-4,TGTGCCAGCAGCTTATCAGGGGGCGTCTTCGACACTGAAGCTTTCTTT,CASSLSGGVFDTEAFF
TRBJ2-2,-,-,TRBV10-3,TGTGCCATCAGTGTCGGGGGGCCGGGTCCCGGGGAGCTGTTTTTT,CAISVGGPGPGELFF
TRBJ1-6,-,-,TRBV18,TGTGCCAGCTCGTACGGGGATTCACCCCTCCACTTT,CASSYGDSPLHF
TRBJ1-1,TRBD1,-,TRBV3-1/TRBV3-2,TGTGCCAGCAGCCAAGATTCATTGACAGGGGAGACTGAAGCTTTCTTT,CASSQDSLTGETEAFF
TRBJ2-1,TRBD1,-,TRBV5-1,TGCGCCAGCAGCTCGGACAGGGGGGACTCCTACAATGAGCAGTTCTTC,CASSSDRGDSYNEQFF
TRBJ2-1,TRBD2,-,TRBV28,TGTGCCAGCGGGGTAGCGGGGGGCATCGGATCCTACAATGAGCAGTTCTTC,CASGVAGGIGSYNEQFF
TRBJ2-2,-,-,TRBV24-1,TGTGCCACCAACGATAGGGACGCAACCGGGGAGCTGTTTTTT,CATNDRDATGELFF
TRBJ2-4,-,-,TRBV2,TGTGCCAGCAGTGAACGGACGCCCGAGGGCATTCAGTACTTC,CASSERTPEGIQYF
TRBJ2-4,-,-,TRBV27,TGTGCCAGCAGTCCGTACAGGGTGGAGGGCAAAAACATTCAGTACTTC,CASSPYRVEGKNIQYF
TRBJ1-2,-,once,TRBV5-6,TGTGCCAGCACCTCCCTCCGGCGGACGCAGAGGGGCTACACCTTC,CASTSLRRTQRGYTF
TRBJ1-1,-,-,TRBV11-2,TGTGCCAGCAGCTTAGTGAGAGGGACTGAAGCTTTCTTT,CASSLVRGTEAFF
TRBJ2-2,TRBD2,-,TRBV11-3,TGTGCCAGCACATCAGCGGGGACCGGGGAGCTGTTTTTT,CASTSAGTGELFF
TRBJ1-5,-,-,TRBV6-2/TRBV6-3,TGTGCCAGCAGTAAATCCCTTAACAGGGCGAATCAGCCCCAGCATTTT,CASSKSLNRANQPQHF
TRBJ2-3,TRBD1,-,TRBV5-1,TGCGCCAGCAGCTTGGAGGGACAGGGTAGCACAGATACGCAGTATTTT,CASSLEGQGSTDTQYF
TRBJ1-3,TRBD1,-,TRBV11-2,TGTGCCAGCAGCCAGGGGGTGTGGGGAAACACCATATATTTT,CASSQGVWGNTIYF
TRBJ2-7,-,-,TRBV7-2,TGTGCCAGCAGCTTCCCCTCCCAGGAGGAGCAGTACTTC,CASSFPSQEEQYF
TRBJ2-7,-,-,TRBV7-6,TGTGCCAGCAGCTTTACAGTAGACTACGAGCAGTACTTC,CASSFTVDYEQYF
TRBJ1-1,-,-,TRBV19,TGTGCCAGTAGTATCTTGACATCCTTCGATGAAGCTTTCTTT,CASSILTSFDEAFF
TRBJ2-5,-,once,TRBV2,TGTGCCAGCAGTCAAGAGACCCAGTACTTC,CASSQETQYF
TRBJ2-2,-,-,TRBV24-1,TGTGCCACCAGTAGGGACACCGGGGAGCTGTTTTTT,CATSRDTGELFF
TRBJ2-7,TRBD2,-,TRBV28,TGTGCCAGCACGCCATCCGGGACTAGCGGGGGGGGGAACGAGCAGTACTTC,CASTPSGTSGGGNEQYF
TRBJ2-7,TRBD2,-,TRBV7-9,TGTGCCAGCAGCTTAGGCGGGGGAGCCTCCTACGAGCAGTACTTC,CASSLGGGASYEQYF
TRBJ1-6,-,-,TRBV5-1,TGCGCCAGCAGCATGGGCATGTCTGGGAATTCACCCCTCCACTTT,CASSMGMSGNSPLHF
TRBJ1-2,TRBD1,-,TRBV2,TGTGCCAGCAGGACTCTGGACAGGGCGACTAACTATGGCTACACCTTC,CASRTLDRATNYGYTF
TRBJ1-2,-,-,TRBV3-1/TRBV3-2,TGTGCCAGCAGCCAAGACCTTGACAGCGGCTATGGCTACACCTTC,CASSQDLDSGYGYTF
TRBJ1-1,-,once,TRBV6-5,TGTGCCAGCAGTTACGGTTCCGCGGGGCACACTGAAGCTTTCTTT,CASSYGSAGHTEAFF
TRBJ2-3,-,-,TRBV25-1,TGTGCCAGCAGTGAATCTGGTGGAGGGGCGAGCACAGATACGCAGTATTTT,CASSESGGGASTDTQYF
TRBJ1-1,-,-,TRBV27,TGTGCCAGCAGTTTTTTCGGGGGGGATGAGGCTTTCTTT,CASSFFGGDEAFF
TRBJ2-3,TRBD1,-,TRBV30,TGTGCCTGGAGTCGACAGGGGGCAGTCACAGATACGCAGTATTTT,CAWSRQGAVTDTQYF
TRBJ1-1,-,-,TRBV5-1,TGCGCCAGCAGCTTGGTAGCAGGGAACACTGAAGCTTTCTTT,CASSLVAGNTEAFF